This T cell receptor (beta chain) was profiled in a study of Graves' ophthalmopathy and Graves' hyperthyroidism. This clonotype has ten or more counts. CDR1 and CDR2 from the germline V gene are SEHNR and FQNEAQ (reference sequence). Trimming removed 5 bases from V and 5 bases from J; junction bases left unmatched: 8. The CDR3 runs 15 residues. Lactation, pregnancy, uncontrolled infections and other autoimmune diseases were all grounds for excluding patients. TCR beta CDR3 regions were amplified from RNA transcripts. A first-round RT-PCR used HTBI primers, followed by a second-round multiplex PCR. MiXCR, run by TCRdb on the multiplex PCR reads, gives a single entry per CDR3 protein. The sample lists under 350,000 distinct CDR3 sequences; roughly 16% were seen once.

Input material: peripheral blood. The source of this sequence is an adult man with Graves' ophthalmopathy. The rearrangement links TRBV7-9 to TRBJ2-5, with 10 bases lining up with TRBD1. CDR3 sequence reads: CASSARQGAMETQYF. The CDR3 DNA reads TGTGCCAGCAGCGCTCGACAGGGGGCCATGGAGACCCAGTACTTC.